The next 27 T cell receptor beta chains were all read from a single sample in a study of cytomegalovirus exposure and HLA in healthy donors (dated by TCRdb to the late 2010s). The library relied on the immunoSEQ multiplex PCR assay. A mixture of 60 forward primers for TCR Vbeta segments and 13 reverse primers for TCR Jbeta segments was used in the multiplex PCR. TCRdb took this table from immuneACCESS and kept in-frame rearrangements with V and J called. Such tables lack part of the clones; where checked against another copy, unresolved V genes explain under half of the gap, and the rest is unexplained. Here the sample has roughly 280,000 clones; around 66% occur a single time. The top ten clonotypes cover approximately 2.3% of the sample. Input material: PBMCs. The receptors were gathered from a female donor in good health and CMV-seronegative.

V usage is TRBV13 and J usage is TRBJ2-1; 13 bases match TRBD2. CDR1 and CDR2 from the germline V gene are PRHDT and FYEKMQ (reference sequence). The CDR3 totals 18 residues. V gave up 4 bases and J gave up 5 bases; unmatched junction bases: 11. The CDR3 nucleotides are TGTGCCAGCAGCTCCCCCTTTACTAGCGGGAGGGTGGACAATGAGCAGTTCTTC. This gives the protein CASSSPFTSGRVDNEQFF.

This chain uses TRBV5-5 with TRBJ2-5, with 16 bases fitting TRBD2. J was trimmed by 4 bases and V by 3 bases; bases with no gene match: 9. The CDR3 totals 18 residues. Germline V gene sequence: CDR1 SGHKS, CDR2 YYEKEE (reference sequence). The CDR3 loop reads CASSYGTSGRAGVETQYF. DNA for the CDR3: TGTGCCAGCAGCTACGGGACTAGCGGGAGGGCCGGGGTAGAGACCCAGTACTTC.

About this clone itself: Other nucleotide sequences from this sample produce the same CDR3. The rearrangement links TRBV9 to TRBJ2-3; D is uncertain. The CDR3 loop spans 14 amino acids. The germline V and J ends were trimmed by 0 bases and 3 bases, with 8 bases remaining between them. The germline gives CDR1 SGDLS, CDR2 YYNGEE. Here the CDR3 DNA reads TGTGCCAGCAGCGTAGACGGGTTGACAGATACGCAGTATTTT. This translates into CASSVDGLTDTQYF. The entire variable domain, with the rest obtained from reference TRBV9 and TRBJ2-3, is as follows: DSGVTQTPKHLITATGQRVTLRCSPRSGDLSVYWYQQSLDQGLQFLIQYYNGEERAKGNILERFSAQQFPDLHSELNLSSLELGDSALYFCASSVDGLTDTQYFGPGTRLTVL.

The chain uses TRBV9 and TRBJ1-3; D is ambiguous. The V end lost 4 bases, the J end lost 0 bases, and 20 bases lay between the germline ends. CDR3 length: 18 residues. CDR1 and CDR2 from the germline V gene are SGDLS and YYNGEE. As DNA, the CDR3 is TGTGCCAGCAGCCCGCAGGCCTTTGTGCAGCTCTCTGGAAACACCATATATTTT. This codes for CASSPQAFVQLSGNTIYF. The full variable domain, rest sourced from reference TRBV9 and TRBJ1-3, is DSGVTQTPKHLITATGQRVTLRCSPRSGDLSVYWYQQSLDQGLQFLIQYYNGEERAKGNILERFSAQQFPDLHSELNLSSLELGDSALYFCASSPQAFVQLSGNTIYFGEGSWLTVV.

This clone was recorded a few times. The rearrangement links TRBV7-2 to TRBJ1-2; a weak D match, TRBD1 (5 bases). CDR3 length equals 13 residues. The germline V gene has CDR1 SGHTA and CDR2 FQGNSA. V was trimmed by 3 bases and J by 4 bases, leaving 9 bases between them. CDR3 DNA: TGTGCCAGCAGCTTTGGGGCCACCTATGGCTACACCTTC. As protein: CASSFGATYGYTF.

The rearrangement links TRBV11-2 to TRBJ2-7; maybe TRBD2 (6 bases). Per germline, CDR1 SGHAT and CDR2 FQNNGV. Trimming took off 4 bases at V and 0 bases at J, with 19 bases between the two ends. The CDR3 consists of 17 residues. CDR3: CASSSRGLEGNSYEQYF. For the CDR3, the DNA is TGTGCCAGCAGCTCGAGGGGACTCGAGGGAAACTCCTACGAGCAGTACTTC.

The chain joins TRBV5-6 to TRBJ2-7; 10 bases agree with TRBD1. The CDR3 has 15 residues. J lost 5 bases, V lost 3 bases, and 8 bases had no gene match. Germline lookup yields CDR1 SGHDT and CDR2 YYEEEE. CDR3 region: CASSSGTGDTHEQYF. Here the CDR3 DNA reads TGTGCCAGCAGCTCTGGGACAGGGGATACCCACGAGCAGTACTTC.

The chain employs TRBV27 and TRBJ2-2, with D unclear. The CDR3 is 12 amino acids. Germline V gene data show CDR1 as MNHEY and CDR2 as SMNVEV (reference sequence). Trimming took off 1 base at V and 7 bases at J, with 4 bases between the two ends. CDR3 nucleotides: TGTGCCAGCAGTTTATTTAACGGGGAGCTGTTTTTT. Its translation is CASSLFNGELFF.

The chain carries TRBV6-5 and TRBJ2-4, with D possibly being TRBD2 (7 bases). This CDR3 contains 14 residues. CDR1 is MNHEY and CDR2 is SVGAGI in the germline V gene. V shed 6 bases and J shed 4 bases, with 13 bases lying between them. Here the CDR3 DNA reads TGTGCCAGCAGCGAGGGGGGGCCGAAAAACATTCAGTACTTC. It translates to CASSEGGPKNIQYF.

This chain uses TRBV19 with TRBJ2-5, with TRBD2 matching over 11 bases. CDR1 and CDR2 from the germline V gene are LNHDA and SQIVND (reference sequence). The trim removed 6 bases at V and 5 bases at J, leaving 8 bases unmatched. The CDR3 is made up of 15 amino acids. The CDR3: CASSSLLAGVETQYF. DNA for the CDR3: TGTGCCAGTAGCAGCCTACTAGCGGGAGTGGAGACCCAGTACTTC.

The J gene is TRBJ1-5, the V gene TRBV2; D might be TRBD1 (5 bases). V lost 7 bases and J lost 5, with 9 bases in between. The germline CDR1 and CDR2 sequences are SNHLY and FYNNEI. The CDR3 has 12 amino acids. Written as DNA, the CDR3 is TGTGCCAGCAAAGGGGTGGATCAGCCCCAGCATTTT. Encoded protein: CASKGVDQPQHF. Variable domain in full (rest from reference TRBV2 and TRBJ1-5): EPEVTQTPSHQVTQMGQEVILRCVPISNHLYFYWYRQILGQKVEFLVSFYNNEISEKSEIFDDQFSVERPDGSNFTLKIRSTKLEDSAMYFCASKGVDQPQHFGDGTRLSIL.

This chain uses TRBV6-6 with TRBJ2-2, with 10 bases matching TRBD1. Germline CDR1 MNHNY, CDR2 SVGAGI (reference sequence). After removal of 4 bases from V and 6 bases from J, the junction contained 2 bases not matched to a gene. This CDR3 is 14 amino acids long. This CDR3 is CASSWTGGAGELFF. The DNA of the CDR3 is TGTGCCAGCAGTTGGACAGGGGGGGCCGGGGAGCTGTTTTTT.

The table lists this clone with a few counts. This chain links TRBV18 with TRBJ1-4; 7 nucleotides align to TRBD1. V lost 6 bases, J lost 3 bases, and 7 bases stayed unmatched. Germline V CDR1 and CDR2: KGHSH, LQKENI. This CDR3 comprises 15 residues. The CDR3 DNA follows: TGTGCCAGCTCGGCCGCCAGGGGGGCTAATGAAAAACTGTTTTTT. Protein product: CASSAARGANEKLFF.

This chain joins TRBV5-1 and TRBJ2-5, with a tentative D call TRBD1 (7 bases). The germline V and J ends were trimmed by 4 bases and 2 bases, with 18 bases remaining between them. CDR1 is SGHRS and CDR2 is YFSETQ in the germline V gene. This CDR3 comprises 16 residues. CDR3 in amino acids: CASSAAGGPGQETQYF. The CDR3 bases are TGCGCCAGCAGCGCAGCAGGGGGGCCAGGGCAAGAGACCCAGTACTTC. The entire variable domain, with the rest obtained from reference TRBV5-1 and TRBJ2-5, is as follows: KAGVTQTPRYLIKTRGQQVTLSCSPISGHRSVSWYQQTPGQGLQFLFEYFSETQRNKGNFPGRFSGRQFSNSRSEMNVSTLELGDSALYLCASSAAGGPGQETQYFGPGTRLLVL.

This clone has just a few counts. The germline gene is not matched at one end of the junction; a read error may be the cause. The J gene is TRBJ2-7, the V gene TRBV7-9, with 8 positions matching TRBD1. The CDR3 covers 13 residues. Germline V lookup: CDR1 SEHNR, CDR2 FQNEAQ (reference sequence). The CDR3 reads CSSSSTGVHEQYF. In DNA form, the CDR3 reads TGTTCCAGCAGCTCGACAGGGGTTCACGAGCAGTACTTC.

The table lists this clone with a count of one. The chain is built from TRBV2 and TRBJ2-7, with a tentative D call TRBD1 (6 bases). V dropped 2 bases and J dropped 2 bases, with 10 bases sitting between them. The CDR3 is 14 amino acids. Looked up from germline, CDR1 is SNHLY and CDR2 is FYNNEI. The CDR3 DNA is TGTGCCAGCAGTGAACAGGGGTTAGCCTACGAGCAGTACTTC. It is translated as CASSEQGLAYEQYF.

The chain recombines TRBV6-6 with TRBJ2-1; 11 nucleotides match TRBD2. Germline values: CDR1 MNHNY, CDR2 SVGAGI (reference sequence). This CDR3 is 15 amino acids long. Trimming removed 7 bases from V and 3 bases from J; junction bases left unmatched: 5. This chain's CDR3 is CASNVGLAVYNEQFF. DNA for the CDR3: TGTGCCAGCAACGTGGGACTAGCGGTCTACAATGAGCAGTTCTTC.

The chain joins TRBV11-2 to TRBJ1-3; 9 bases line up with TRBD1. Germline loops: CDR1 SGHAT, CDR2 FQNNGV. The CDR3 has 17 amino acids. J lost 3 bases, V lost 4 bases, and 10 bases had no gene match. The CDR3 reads CASSSLTGGQGGNTIYF. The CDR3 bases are TGTGCCAGCAGCTCCCTTACAGGGGGACAGGGTGGAAACACCATATATTTT. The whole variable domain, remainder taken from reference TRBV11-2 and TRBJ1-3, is EAGVAQSPRYKIIEKRQSVAFWCNPISGHATLYWYQQILGQGPKLLIQFQNNGVVDDSQLPKDRFSAERLKGVDSTLKIQPAKLEDSAVYLCASSSLTGGQGGNTIYFGEGSWLTVV.

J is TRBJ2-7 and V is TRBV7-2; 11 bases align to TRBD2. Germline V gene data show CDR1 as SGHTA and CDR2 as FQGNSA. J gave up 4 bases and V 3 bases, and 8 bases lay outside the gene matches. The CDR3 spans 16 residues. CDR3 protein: CASSLVAGGPRYEQYF. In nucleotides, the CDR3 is TGTGCCAGCAGCTTGGTAGCGGGAGGGCCTAGATACGAGCAGTACTTC.

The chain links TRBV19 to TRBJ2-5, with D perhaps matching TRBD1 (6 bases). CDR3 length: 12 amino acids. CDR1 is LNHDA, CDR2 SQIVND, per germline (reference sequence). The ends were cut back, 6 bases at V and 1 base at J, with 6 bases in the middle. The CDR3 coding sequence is TGTGCCAGTAGGGACAGCCAAGAGACCCAGTACTTC. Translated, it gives CASRDSQETQYF.

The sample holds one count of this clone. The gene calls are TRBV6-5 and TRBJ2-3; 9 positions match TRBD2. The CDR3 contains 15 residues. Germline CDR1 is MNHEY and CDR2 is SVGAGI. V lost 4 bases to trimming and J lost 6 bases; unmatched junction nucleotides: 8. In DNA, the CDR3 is TGTGCCAGCAGTTCCCCCCTAGCGGGAACCGATACGCAGTATTTT. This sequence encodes CASSSPLAGTDTQYF.

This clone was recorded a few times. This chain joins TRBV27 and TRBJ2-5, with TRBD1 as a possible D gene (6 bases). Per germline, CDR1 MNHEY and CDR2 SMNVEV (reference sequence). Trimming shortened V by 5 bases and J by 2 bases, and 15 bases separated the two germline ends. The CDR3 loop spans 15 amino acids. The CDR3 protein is CASSPHPDSQETQYF. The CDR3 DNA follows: TGTGCCAGCAGTCCACACCCGGACAGTCAAGAGACCCAGTACTTC.

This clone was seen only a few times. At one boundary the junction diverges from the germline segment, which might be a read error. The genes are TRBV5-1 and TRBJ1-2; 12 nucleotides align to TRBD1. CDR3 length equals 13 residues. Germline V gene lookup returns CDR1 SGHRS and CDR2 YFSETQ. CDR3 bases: TGCGCCAGCAGGTTGGGGACAGGGGGCGACTACACCTTC. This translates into CASRLGTGGDYTF.

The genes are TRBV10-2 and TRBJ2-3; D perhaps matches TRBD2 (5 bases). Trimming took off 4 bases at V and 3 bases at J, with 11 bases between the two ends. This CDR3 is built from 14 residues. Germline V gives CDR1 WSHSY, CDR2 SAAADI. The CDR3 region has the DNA TGCGCCAGCAGTGCTCGAGGGAAAACAGATACGCAGTATTTT. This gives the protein CASSARGKTDTQYF.

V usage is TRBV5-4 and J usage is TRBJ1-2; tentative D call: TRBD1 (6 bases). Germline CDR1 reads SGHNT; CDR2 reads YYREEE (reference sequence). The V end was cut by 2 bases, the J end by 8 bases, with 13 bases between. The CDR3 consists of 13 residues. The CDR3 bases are TGTGCCAGCAGCTTACAGGGAACTGTAGGCTACACCTTC. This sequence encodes CASSLQGTVGYTF.

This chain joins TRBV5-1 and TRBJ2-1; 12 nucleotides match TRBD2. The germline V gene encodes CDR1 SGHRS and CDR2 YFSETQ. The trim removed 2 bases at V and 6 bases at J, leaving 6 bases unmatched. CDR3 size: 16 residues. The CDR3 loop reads CASSFRGTSGSNEQFF. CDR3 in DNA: TGCGCCAGCAGCTTTCGGGGGACTAGCGGGTCCAATGAGCAGTTCTTC. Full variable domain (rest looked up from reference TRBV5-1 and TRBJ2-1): KAGVTQTPRYLIKTRGQQVTLSCSPISGHRSVSWYQQTPGQGLQFLFEYFSETQRNKGNFPGRFSGRQFSNSRSEMNVSTLELGDSALYLCASSFRGTSGSNEQFFGPGTRLTVL.

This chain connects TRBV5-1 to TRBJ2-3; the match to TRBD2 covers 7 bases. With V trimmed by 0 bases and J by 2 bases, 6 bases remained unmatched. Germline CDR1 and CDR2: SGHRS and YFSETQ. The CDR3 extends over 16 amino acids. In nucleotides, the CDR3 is TGCGCCAGCAGCTTGGAGGGCGGGAGTTTCACAGATACGCAGTATTTT. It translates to CASSLEGGSFTDTQYF. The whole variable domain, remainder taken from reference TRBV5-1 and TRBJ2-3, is KAGVTQTPRYLIKTRGQQVTLSCSPISGHRSVSWYQQTPGQGLQFLFEYFSETQRNKGNFPGRFSGRQFSNSRSEMNVSTLELGDSALYLCASSLEGGSFTDTQYFGPGTRLTVL.